This T cell receptor (beta chain) was identified in a study of T-cell reconstitution after alpha-beta-depleted transplantation in children. It was with unique molecular identifiers that the TCRbeta library was prepared. MiXCR, run by TCRdb on the PCR reads, gives a single entry per CDR3 protein. The repertoire includes 280,000 or so distinct CDR3 sequences, under 14% of them detected once, and about 25% sits in the top ten. Details on this clonotype: The antigen is not known. A read error may be the cause here, since a much bigger clone is one base away.

Study results and caveats: TCRbeta diversity was high at day 60 in some patients (a result of surviving recipient T cells and thymic progenitors).

The germline gives CDR1 SGHKS, CDR2 YYEKEE (reference sequence). The germline V and J ends were trimmed by 0 bases and 9 bases, with 21 bases remaining between them. The CDR3 spans 16 residues. V gene TRBV5-5 combines with J gene TRBJ1-2; D remains ambiguous. The sequenced sample was peripheral blood, obtained 180 days after TCRalphabeta/CD19-depleted stem cell transplant. This receptor was identified in a male patient under 10 years old who had a stem cell transplant for chronic granulomatous disease, so the T cells may come from the graft donor. In DNA, the CDR3 is TGTGCCAGCAGCTTGGTTCCTCCCCAAATGTCTCGGAGCTACACCTTC. Protein product: CASSLVPPQMSRSYTF.